These T cell receptor beta chains were read from a single sample in a study of blood T cell repertoires in COVID-19. Measured with immunoSEQ multiplex PCR; TCRdb has only the in-frame clones, and not every one. Of roughly 200,000 clones in the sample, over 75% were seen once. The sequenced sample consisted of peripheral blood. These receptors originate from a man in his fifties who had recovered from COVID-19. Each CDR3 is given with its conserved first and last residue. Each record gives: clone size, V gene, CDR3 protein. Clone size is stated in some rows and not others, as once, few, many or a class when expanded.

>.|TRBV12-3/TRBV12-4
CASRRGTTYEQYF
>.|TRBV13
CASSPNLNTEAFF
>.|TRBV29-1
CSVRTGGTETQYF
>.|TRBV11-1
CASSLGQGYSYEQYF
>.|TRBV9
CASSVGPLENEQYF
>once|TRBV2
CASSVSVQGREKLFF
>.|TRBV19
CASSRGNAVHLGQPQHF
>.|TRBV30
CAWNWGDNSPLHF
>.|TRBV29-1
CSVALAEFGGETQYF
>.|TRBV5-5
CASSYRLRQETQYF
>once|TRBV19
CASSITQGVYGYTF
>.|TRBV3-1/TRBV3-2
CASSSNRRGLEKLFF
>.|TRBV19
CASTPTSGMIYEQYF
>.|TRBV2
CASGQGGVAEAFF
>.|TRBV6-1
CASSDHRAGLNTEAFF
>once|TRBV5-1
CASSGSPVGQTSYEQYF
>once|TRBV27
CASSLGTIAGGGGDTQYF
>.|TRBV13
CASSLRWQGATDTQYF
>.|TRBV4-2
CASSNREGAYEQYF
>.|TRBV28
CASSRIRGGNEKLFF
>.|TRBV3-1/TRBV3-2
CASMDRGIGNTIYF
>.|TRBV15
CATSRDPGLPQETQYF
>.|TRBV29-1
CSVSTQGRGINGYTF
>.|TRBV5-1
CASSLVEGARGYTF
>.|TRBV30
CAWSLDSNTEAFF
>.|TRBV19
CASNQDRGGGYTF
>.|TRBV7-3
CASSGQGAQETQYF
>many|TRBV11-3
CASSLEETDYNEQFF
>.|TRBV7-9
CASSSRQGRLSNQPQHF
>few|TRBV24-1
CATSEGSSGNNEQFF